The 27 T cell receptor beta chains reported below all come from one sample, sequenced in a study of blood T cell repertoires in COVID-19. The protocol was immunoSEQ multiplex PCR, while the TCRdb copy is restricted to in-frame clones and leaves out a portion. The sample holds approximately 270,000 clones; roughly nine tenths are singletons and the top ten take 0.95% to 1.5%. Sequencing was carried out using PBMCs or T cells enriched from blood (not recorded which). All receptors derive from a human donor in a cohort exposed to, infected with or recovered from COVID-19 (not recorded which). The donor label of this sample is uncertain.

This chain uses TRBV29-1 with TRBJ1-1; unclear D gene. Germline-derived CDR1 and CDR2 are SQVTM and ANQGSEA. V was cut by 4 bases and J by 11 bases, with 14 bases left in between. The CDR3 has 11 amino acids. CDR3 residues: CSVGAEGQAFF. CDR3 DNA sequence: TGCAGCGTTGGTGCGGAGGGTCAGGCTTTCTTT.

This chain connects TRBV9 to TRBJ2-7; the D gene is possibly TRBD1 (5 bases). The CDR3 is made up of 14 amino acids. CDR1 and CDR2 (germline): SGDLS, YYNGEE. Trimming removed 0 bases at V and 2 bases at J, with 9 bases between. This chain's CDR3 is CASSVAAGTYEQYF. CDR3 nucleotide sequence: TGTGCCAGCAGCGTAGCTGCAGGGACCTACGAGCAGTACTTC.

This CDR3 reads CASSQGGRGGTQETQYF. The CDR3 DNA reads TGTGCCAGCAGCCAAGGAGGTCGGGGGGGCACCCAAGAGACCCAGTACTTC. The rearrangement links TRBV14 to TRBJ2-5; TRBD2 agrees at 8 bases. V lost 1 base, J lost 1 base, and 8 bases stayed unmatched. Germline V gives CDR1 SGHDN, CDR2 FVKESK. The CDR3 has 17 amino acids.

This clone came up a few times. The chain joins TRBV6-2 or TRBV6-3 to TRBJ1-6; TRBD1 might be the D (6 bases). The germline V gene has CDR1 MNHEY and CDR2 SVGEGT. V lost 4 bases and J 11 bases, leaving 15 bases between the germline ends. The CDR3 totals 14 residues. Here the CDR3 DNA reads TGTGCCAGCAGTTCCCGACAGGCGGATCCACCCCTCCACTTT. It is translated as CASSSRQADPPLHF.

V gene TRBV5-6 combines with J gene TRBJ2-2, with a weak D call TRBD2 (6 bases). CDR1 is SGHDT and CDR2 is YYEEEE in the germline V gene. Trimming pared 4 bases from V and 7 bases from J, leaving 14 bases between. The CDR3 runs 14 residues. The CDR3 loop reads CASSGGARGGELFF. CDR3 nucleotide sequence: TGTGCCAGCAGCGGAGGGGCGCGGGGCGGGGAGCTGTTTTTT.

The rearrangement joins TRBV19 to TRBJ2-2, with a possible D match to TRBD1 (5 bases). This CDR3 contains 14 residues. The germline V and J ends were trimmed by 3 bases and 1 base, with 6 bases remaining between them. CDR1 is LNHDA and CDR2 is SQIVND in the germline V gene (reference sequence). CDR3 sequence: CASSIQGNTGELFF. The CDR3 bases are TGTGCCAGTAGTATTCAGGGGAACACCGGGGAGCTGTTTTTT.

This chain connects TRBV6-5 to TRBJ1-2; 7 bases line up with TRBD1. This CDR3 is built from 15 residues. The germline CDR1 and CDR2 sequences are MNHEY and SVGAGI. Trimming cost V 4 bases and J 7 bases; bases outside gene matches: 12. As DNA, the CDR3 is TGTGCCAGCAGTTTAGTGGGAACAGGGGACTGTGGCTACACCTTC. It specifies CASSLVGTGDCGYTF.

The chain employs TRBV5-6 and TRBJ2-2; D gene ambiguous. The germline gives CDR1 SGHDT, CDR2 YYEEEE. CDR3 length: 12 residues. V lost 0 bases and J 8 bases, leaving 5 bases between the germline ends. The CDR3, as DNA: TGTGCCAGCAGCTTGGAGGAGGGGGAGCTGTTTTTT. Residues: CASSLEEGELFF.

This rearrangement joins TRBV9 to TRBJ1-4; 9 nucleotides align to TRBD1. Per the germline V gene, CDR1 is SGDLS and CDR2 is YYNGEE. The length of the CDR3 is 15 residues. The ends lost 5 bases at V and 7 bases at J; junction bases unmatched: 9. This chain's CDR3 is CASSARGDRAEKLFF. DNA for the CDR3: TGTGCCAGCAGTGCCCGGGGGGACAGGGCTGAAAAACTGTTTTTT.

The gene calls are TRBV12-3 or TRBV12-4 and TRBJ1-2; the D is unclear. With 1 base removed from V and 8 bases from J, the gap between germline ends came to 11 bases. This CDR3 contains 13 residues. DNA for the CDR3: TGTGCCAGCAGTTTAGAACAGACCCTGGGCTACACCTTC. It codes for CASSLEQTLGYTF.

The chain is built from TRBV19 and TRBJ1-1; possibly TRBD1 for D (5 bases). Trimming took 3 bases from V and 2 from J, leaving 7 bases between them. Germline V CDR1 and CDR2: LNHDA, SQIVND (reference sequence). CDR3 length: 13 residues. CDR3 residues: CASSMGPNTEAFF. CDR3 DNA sequence: TGTGCCAGTAGTATGGGGCCAAACACTGAAGCTTTCTTT.

The chain is built from TRBV19 and TRBJ1-2; 9 bases map to TRBD1. J gave up 7 bases and V 3 bases, and 12 bases lay outside the gene matches. Germline CDR1 LNHDA, CDR2 SQIVND (reference sequence). This CDR3 comprises 16 residues. CDR3 DNA sequence: TGTGCCAGTAGTATTGGGACAGGGTTTAATTTCGGTGGCTACACCTTC. The encoded protein is CASSIGTGFNFGGYTF.

The chain uses TRBV9 and TRBJ1-1, with 7 bases matching TRBD1. V gave up 0 bases and J gave up 6 bases; unmatched junction bases: 8. The CDR3 totals 15 residues. Germline V lookup: CDR1 SGDLS, CDR2 YYNGEE. The CDR3 coding sequence is TGTGCCAGCAGCGTAGCCCCAGGGGGTAAGTCTGAAGCTTTCTTT. Translation gives CASSVAPGGKSEAFF.

CDR3 residues: CAWSGTINEQYF. The CDR3 nucleotides read TGTGCCTGGAGTGGGACAATCAACGAGCAGTACTTC. The chain carries TRBV30 and TRBJ2-7, with TRBD1 as a possible D gene (5 bases). The CDR3 is 12 amino acids. Germline values: CDR1 GTSNPN, CDR2 SVGIG (reference sequence). Deletions cut 1 base from V and 5 bases from J, with 9 bases between.

The chain employs TRBV7-9 and TRBJ2-7; 11 bases align to TRBD2. The V segment lost 5 bases and the J segment 1 base; nucleotides outside the gene matches: 4. CDR1 is SEHNR and CDR2 is FQNEAQ in the germline V gene (reference sequence). The CDR3 spans 15 residues. The CDR3 DNA is TGTGCCAGCAGCCGTGGGACTAGCGGTTCCTACGAGCAGTACTTC. This codes for CASSRGTSGSYEQYF.

This clone is a singleton in its sample. CDR3 region: CASSQGGANTGELFF. CDR3 in DNA: TGTGCCAGCAGCCAAGGTGGGGCAAACACCGGGGAGCTGTTTTTT. The chain couples TRBV3-1 (or the pseudogene TRBV3-2) to TRBJ2-2, with a weak D call TRBD1 (5 bases). Germline CDR1 is LGHDT and CDR2 is YNNKEL (reference sequence). The V end was cut by 1 base, the J end by 2 bases, with 8 bases between. The CDR3 loop spans 15 amino acids.

The genes are TRBV27 and TRBJ1-2; weak D call: TRBD1 (5 bases). Trimming left V 4 bases short and J 2 bases short, with 11 bases between. CDR1 and CDR2 from the germline V gene are MNHEY and SMNVEV (reference sequence). The length of the CDR3 is 14 residues. This chain's CDR3 is CASSSAGPNYGYTF. DNA of the CDR3: TGTGCCAGCAGTTCGGCAGGGCCCAACTATGGCTACACCTTC.

This chain connects TRBV12-3 or TRBV12-4 to TRBJ1-5; D is possibly TRBD1 (5 bases). Trimming cost V 3 bases and J 7 bases, with 10 bases left between them. The CDR3 is 13 residues long. CDR3 region: CASSFLGQQPQHF. The CDR3 DNA reads as TGTGCCAGCAGTTTTCTGGGGCAACAGCCCCAGCATTTT.

This clone was counted a single time. This sequence joins TRBV7-9 and TRBJ2-3, with 12 bases lining up with TRBD2. CDR3 length: 16 residues. Germline trimming cut 5 bases from V and 2 bases from J; bases unmatched to any gene: 5. Germline-derived CDR1 and CDR2 are SEHNR and FQNEAQ (reference sequence). This CDR3 is CASSLGLAGHTDTQYF. The CDR3 DNA reads as TGTGCCAGCAGCCTGGGACTAGCGGGCCACACAGATACGCAGTATTTT.

The chain employs TRBV15 and TRBJ2-7, with 8 bases that match TRBD2. The CDR3 spans 14 residues. Germline V gene sequence: CDR1 LNHNV, CDR2 YYDKDF (reference sequence). With V trimmed by 1 base and J by 6 bases, 5 bases remained unmatched. The CDR3 sequence: CATSRAPGGGEQYF. The CDR3 region has the DNA TGTGCCACCAGCAGAGCGCCGGGAGGGGGCGAGCAGTACTTC.

About this clone: Distinct nucleotide sequences in the sample also encode this CDR3. The chain is built from TRBV28 and TRBJ1-2; 8 bases fit TRBD1. Unmatched junction bases numbered 6, after V lost 6 bases and J lost 0 bases. The CDR3 spans 15 residues. Germline V lookup: CDR1 MDHEN, CDR2 SYDVKM. This CDR3 is CASRPGTGANYGYTF. CDR3 DNA: TGTGCCAGCAGACCCGGGACAGGAGCTAACTATGGCTACACCTTC.

This chain uses TRBV24-1 with TRBJ1-2; D unresolved. This CDR3 has 11 residues. Germline CDR1 KGHDR, CDR2 SFDVKD. With 0 bases removed from V and 8 bases from J, the gap between germline ends came to 3 bases. The CDR3 nucleotides are TGTGCCACCAGTGATTTGCAGGGCTACACCTTC. Amino acid sequence: CATSDLQGYTF.

The rearrangement uses TRBV20-1 and TRBJ1-1; the D gene is possibly TRBD1 (5 bases). The CDR3 contains 11 residues. CDR1 is DFQATT and CDR2 is SNEGSKA in the germline V gene (reference sequence). The ends were cut back, 5 bases at V and 4 bases at J, with 8 bases in the middle. This chain's CDR3 is CSAPGFTEAFF. The DNA of the CDR3 is TGCAGTGCTCCAGGGTTCACTGAAGCTTTCTTT.

This clone was observed a single time. The V gene is TRBV4-1, the J gene TRBJ2-6, with D possibly being TRBD2 (5 bases). Trimming removed 3 bases at V and 2 bases at J, with 11 bases between. Germline V CDR1 and CDR2: MGHRA, YSYEKL. The CDR3 is 16 residues long. CDR3 nucleotides: TGCGCCAGCAGCCACCTGAGAGGGACTGGGGCCAACGTCCTGACTTTC. It translates to CASSHLRGTGANVLTF.

The gene calls are TRBV19 and TRBJ1-1; 7 bases fit TRBD1. CDR1 LNHDA and CDR2 SQIVND come from the germline V gene (reference sequence). This CDR3 region has 13 residues. J was trimmed by 0 bases and V by 9 bases; bases with no gene match: 4. CDR3 nucleotide sequence: TGTGCCAGATGGGACAGTATGAACACTGAAGCTTTCTTT. Its translation is CARWDSMNTEAFF.

The chain joins TRBV9 to TRBJ2-3, with 8 bases aligning to TRBD2. From germline, CDR1 is SGDLS and CDR2 YYNGEE. CDR3 length equals 15 residues. With V trimmed by 1 base and J by 7 bases, 8 bases remained unmatched. The chain's CDR3 is CASSVWARGEYTQYF. In DNA, the CDR3 is TGTGCCAGCAGCGTATGGGCGCGGGGGGAATATACGCAGTATTTT.

This clone appeared a few times. The CDR3 sequence is CASTRTGDNYGYTF. The DNA for the CDR3 is TGTGCCAGCACTCGGACAGGCGATAACTATGGCTACACCTTC. The V gene is TRBV2, the J gene TRBJ1-2, with 7 bases matching TRBD1. This CDR3 is built from 14 residues. Germline V gene lookup returns CDR1 SNHLY and CDR2 FYNNEI. V gave up 7 bases and J gave up 1 base; unmatched junction bases: 6. The full variable domain, rest sourced from reference TRBV2 and TRBJ1-2, is EPEVTQTPSHQVTQMGQEVILRCVPISNHLYFYWYRQILGQKVEFLVSFYNNEISEKSEIFDDQFSVERPDGSNFTLKIRSTKLEDSAMYFCASTRTGDNYGYTFGSGTRLTVV.